Sequencing of this T cell receptor (beta chain) was carried out in a study of blood T cell repertoires in COVID-19. Overall study context: Samples taken during acute and convalescent COVID-19 were collected in the United States, Italy and Spain. From T cells, B-cell-depleted T cells, or PBMCs came the material, which was cDNA or gDNA.

CDR3 length: 13 amino acids. V was trimmed by 3 bases and J by 8 bases, leaving 10 bases between them. As originally analysed: Estimation of nucleated cell counts relied on the amplification of reference gene primers. The data were produced by immunoSEQ multiplex PCR, yet TCRdb's version contains in-frame clones alone and is incomplete. The D gene and trimming were derived from the DNA, and the V and J assignments and clone size from that table. The data contain some 110,000 clones, about nine tenths of them singletons. The origin of this receptor is a man between 35 and 55 years old with acute or convalescent COVID-19. Material for sequencing was peripheral blood. The chain combines TRBV12-3 or TRBV12-4 with TRBJ1-4, with D tentatively TRBD1 (5 bases). The chain's CDR3 is CASSFGAKEKLFF. The CDR3 DNA follows: TGTGCCAGCAGTTTTGGGGCCAAGGAAAAACTGTTTTTT.